The 24 T cell receptor beta chains below all came from one sample that was sequenced in a study of OX40 agonist ivuxolimab in advanced cancers. The repertoire was sequenced with immunoSEQ multiplex PCR; TCRdb's copy has only in-frame clones and lacks some. The sample carries around 100,000 clones, 85% to 90% recorded once. Sequences were derived from CD4+ or CD8+ T cells sorted from blood, sampled in a trial of the OX40 agonist ivuxolimab. The receptors derive from an adult with an advanced solid tumor such as melanoma, head and neck, liver or kidney cancer.

This chain joins TRBV19 and TRBJ2-2; D gene unclear. The CDR3 length is 11 residues. The germline V gene encodes CDR1 LNHDA and CDR2 SQIVND (reference sequence). Between the trimmed V and J ends, which lost 6 bases and 6 bases, there was a span of 5 bases. The CDR3 nucleotides read TGTGCCAGTAGGGCCGCCGGGGAGCTGTTTTTT. The encoded protein is CASRAAGELFF.

The sample holds one count of this clone. This chain uses TRBV19 with TRBJ2-2; D is possibly TRBD1 or TRBD2 (5 bases each). Germline V gene sequence: CDR1 LNHDA, CDR2 SQIVND (reference sequence). V gave up 4 bases and J gave up 0 bases, with 12 bases separating them. The CDR3 has 16 amino acids. CDR3 amino acids: CASSRGVGANTGELFF. DNA for the CDR3: TGTGCCAGTAGTAGAGGGGTCGGAGCGAACACCGGGGAGCTGTTTTTT.

The chain employs TRBV28 and TRBJ1-5; no definite D call. The CDR3 consists of 15 residues. Germline V gene data show CDR1 as MDHEN and CDR2 as SYDVKM. The V end was cut by 1 base, the J end by 4 bases, with 11 bases between. The CDR3 loop is CASSLSMSGNQPQHF. CDR3 nucleotides: TGTGCCAGCAGTTTATCCATGTCTGGGAATCAGCCCCAGCATTTT.

There are a few counts of this clone. The CDR3 DNA is TGTGCCTGGAGCCCGGAAGGAAGAGGTGAAGCTTTCTTT. Translated, it gives CAWSPEGRGEAFF. V and J are TRBV30 and TRBJ1-1; D gene ambiguous. The CDR3 runs to 13 residues. Germline V gives CDR1 GTSNPN, CDR2 SVGIG (reference sequence). V lost 3 bases to trimming and J lost 7 bases, with 15 bases between them.

This rearrangement joins TRBV19 to TRBJ1-1; 8 nucleotides agree with TRBD1. From germline, CDR1 is LNHDA and CDR2 SQIVND (reference sequence). The V segment lost 4 bases and the J segment 5 bases; nucleotides outside the gene matches: 6. The CDR3 is 14 residues long. The CDR3 loop reads CASSKDRAGTEAFF. The CDR3 DNA follows: TGTGCCAGTAGTAAGGACAGGGCGGGGACTGAAGCTTTCTTT. Full variable domain (remainder filled in from reference TRBV19 and TRBJ1-1): DGGITQSPKYLFRKEGQNVTLSCEQNLNHDAMYWYRQDPGQGLRLIYYSQIVNDFQKGDIAEGYSVSREKKESFPLTVTSAQKNPTAFYLCASSKDRAGTEAFFGQGTRLTVV.

The chain joins TRBV6-1 to TRBJ1-2; D possibly corresponds to TRBD1 (5 bases). This CDR3 contains 14 residues. V lost 7 bases, J lost 3 bases, and 15 bases lay in between. Germline V lookup: CDR1 MNHNS, CDR2 SASEGT. CDR3 bases: TGTGCCAGCACCCACTCCGGGGGGGACTATGGCTACACCTTC. Residues: CASTHSGGDYGYTF.

This rearrangement joins TRBV6-5 to TRBJ2-4; a weak D match, TRBD1 (6 bases). With 6 bases removed from V and 11 bases from J, the gap between germline ends came to 17 bases. This CDR3 spans 13 amino acids. Germline CDR1 reads MNHEY; CDR2 reads SVGAGI. The DNA for the CDR3 is TGTGCCAGCAGCCCCGGTCAGAAGGGGGTTCAGTACTTC. Protein product: CASSPGQKGVQYF.

The chain employs TRBV27 and TRBJ2-3; TRBD2 is a possible D gene (6 bases). The V gene lost 7 bases and the J gene lost 6 bases, with 20 bases spanning the gap. The CDR3 is 15 residues long. Germline V gives CDR1 MNHEY, CDR2 SMNVEV (reference sequence). The CDR3 protein is CASKGNRDFSDTQYF. In DNA form, the CDR3 reads TGTGCCAGCAAGGGGAACCGGGACTTCTCGGATACGCAGTATTTT.

The chain couples TRBV5-8 to TRBJ1-3; TRBD1 matches 8 bases. The germline V gene has CDR1 SGHTS and CDR2 YDEGEE. The length of the CDR3 is 14 residues. Trimming at V came to 4 bases and at J to 4 bases, leaving 4 bases not matched to a gene. CDR3 amino acids: CASSRTGPGNTIYF. In DNA form, the CDR3 reads TGTGCCAGCAGCCGGACAGGGCCCGGAAACACCATATATTTT.

The chain joins TRBV2 to TRBJ1-1, with unresolved D. Germline V gene sequence: CDR1 SNHLY, CDR2 FYNNEI. V shed 11 bases and J shed 1 base, with 14 bases lying between them. CDR3 length: 13 residues. The CDR3: CASVGSGNTEAFF. The CDR3 DNA reads as TGTGCCTCCGTGGGGTCAGGGAACACTGAAGCTTTCTTT. Using reference TRBV2 and TRBJ1-1 for the parts outside the CDR3, the full variable domain is EPEVTQTPSHQVTQMGQEVILRCVPISNHLYFYWYRQILGQKVEFLVSFYNNEISEKSEIFDDQFSVERPDGSNFTLKIRSTKLEDSAMYFCASVGSGNTEAFFGQGTRLTVV.

The V gene is TRBV27, the J gene TRBJ1-5, with TRBD1 as a possible D gene (5 bases). Trimming removed 4 bases at V and 5 bases at J, with 9 bases between. Looked up from germline, CDR1 is MNHEY and CDR2 is SMNVEV (reference sequence). CDR3 length equals 13 residues. The CDR3 coding sequence is TGTGCCAGCAGTTGGGGCAGAGATCAGCCCCAGCATTTT. Encoded protein: CASSWGRDQPQHF.

To note about this clone: The identical CDR3 is also encoded by other nucleotide sequences in the sample. The gene calls are TRBV5-1 and TRBJ1-2, with a weak D call TRBD1 (6 bases). Trimming took off 4 bases at V and 4 bases at J, with 14 bases between the two ends. This CDR3 has 14 amino acids. Germline loops: CDR1 SGHRS, CDR2 YFSETQ. The CDR3 DNA reads TGCGCCAGCAGCCGTACAGGGACGAGCTATGGCTACACCTTC. Translated: CASSRTGTSYGYTF.

This rearrangement joins TRBV2 to TRBJ2-2; no reliable D call. Germline CDR1 and CDR2: SNHLY and FYNNEI. The V and J ends lost 5 bases and 9 bases respectively, with 7 bases between them. The CDR3 covers 11 residues. The CDR3 here is CASSPGWELFF. DNA of the CDR3: TGTGCCAGCAGTCCTGGTTGGGAGCTGTTTTTT.

The chain recombines TRBV5-1 with TRBJ2-7; 13 bases map to TRBD2. Germline CDR1 reads SGHRS; CDR2 reads YFSETQ. This CDR3 is 14 amino acids long. With 7 bases clipped from V and 6 bases from J, the junction kept 7 bases outside the gene matches. The CDR3 DNA sequence: TGCGCCAGCGGACCGGGACTAGCGGGAAGCGAGCAGTACTTC. Protein sequence: CASGPGLAGSEQYF.

The gene calls are TRBV5-1 and TRBJ2-5, with D possibly called TRBD1 or TRBD2 (6 bases each). This CDR3 contains 13 residues. The germline V gene encodes CDR1 SGHRS and CDR2 YFSETQ. Trimming removed 6 bases at V and 0 bases at J, with 9 bases between. The CDR3 protein is CASKRGDQETQYF. The CDR3 DNA follows: TGCGCCAGCAAGAGGGGGGACCAAGAGACCCAGTACTTC.

The CDR3 DNA reads as TGTGCCAGCAGCTTAAGGGGGGACAGGGACAATGAGCAGTTCTTC. This encodes CASSLRGDRDNEQFF. This chain links TRBV7-3 with TRBJ2-1; 9 nucleotides line up with TRBD1. Germline assignment: CDR1 SGHTA and CDR2 FQGTGA. The CDR3 spans 15 residues. J lost 5 bases, V lost 1 base, and 3 bases had no gene match.

The rearrangement joins TRBV6-1 to TRBJ2-1; no firm D call. CDR1 is MNHNS and CDR2 is SASEGT in the germline V gene. The CDR3 is 12 residues long. Trimming took 10 bases from V and 8 from J, leaving 15 bases between them. CDR3 DNA sequence: TGTGCCACCCGACTTAATTATGATGAGCAGTTCTTC. It specifies CATRLNYDEQFF.

The CDR3 DNA is TGTGCCAGCTCACTCGCTCGGGGGCTTAACACCGGGGAGCTGTTTTTT. Encoded protein: CASSLARGLNTGELFF. V gene TRBV18 combines with J gene TRBJ2-2; perhaps D is TRBD1 or TRBD2 (6 bases each). Per the germline V gene, CDR1 is KGHSH and CDR2 is LQKENI. The V end lost 4 bases, the J end lost 2 bases, and 14 bases lay between the germline ends. The CDR3 runs 16 residues.

This chain connects TRBV7-2 to TRBJ1-2; TRBD1 might be the D (5 bases). The CDR3 is 15 residues long. Trimming shortened V by 3 bases and J by 0 bases, and 11 bases separated the two germline ends. Germline values: CDR1 SGHTA, CDR2 FQGNSA. The CDR3 DNA follows: TGTGCCAGCAGCTTGGGGGGAAGGGCTAACTATGGCTACACCTTC. This translates into CASSLGGRANYGYTF.

The chain is built from TRBV5-1 and TRBJ2-2; a possible D gene is TRBD1 (7 bases). CDR1 and CDR2 (germline): SGHRS, YFSETQ. Deletions cut 6 bases from V and 3 bases from J, with 12 bases between. The CDR3 spans 14 residues. The CDR3 here is CASKEGADTGELFF. CDR3 bases: TGCGCCAGCAAGGAGGGGGCGGACACCGGGGAGCTGTTTTTT.

The genes are TRBV6-5 and TRBJ1-5; the match to TRBD1 covers 10 bases. Germline V CDR1 and CDR2: MNHEY, SVGAGI. This CDR3 has 15 amino acids. J gave up 6 bases and V 2 bases, and 4 bases lay outside the gene matches. The CDR3 sequence is CASSYGTGASQPQHF. The DNA for the CDR3 is TGTGCCAGCAGTTACGGGACAGGGGCCTCTCAGCCCCAGCATTTT.

The chain uses TRBV18 and TRBJ1-5; tentative D call: TRBD1 (5 bases). The CDR3 loop spans 16 amino acids. Germline CDR1 reads KGHSH; CDR2 reads LQKENI. Trimming removed 4 bases from V and 0 bases from J, with 13 bases in between. The CDR3 sequence is CASSRVRVDSNQPQHF. CDR3 in DNA: TGTGCCAGCTCACGCGTCAGGGTGGATAGCAATCAGCCCCAGCATTTT.

The rearrangement links TRBV15 to TRBJ2-1; D not resolved. The CDR3 totals 15 residues. Trimming removed 1 base at V and 6 bases at J, with 13 bases between. CDR1 LNHNV and CDR2 YYDKDF come from the germline V gene (reference sequence). CDR3 loop: CATSRAVVGRNEQFF. CDR3 DNA: TGTGCCACCAGCAGAGCAGTGGTAGGGCGCAATGAGCAGTTCTTC.

This chain links TRBV30 with TRBJ1-2; D is ambiguous. Germline loops: CDR1 GTSNPN, CDR2 SVGIG (reference sequence). This CDR3 is 11 amino acids long. V lost 3 bases and J lost 8, with 10 bases in between. CDR3 nucleotides: TGTGCCTGGAGCATCGTGGTCGGCTACACCTTC. This codes for CAWSIVVGYTF.